Shown below are 28 T cell receptor beta chains from a single sample sequenced in a study of blood T cell repertoires in COVID-19. The protocol was immunoSEQ multiplex PCR, while the TCRdb copy is restricted to in-frame clones and leaves out a portion. Of 190,000 or so clones in the sample, about 80% were seen once. The sample was PBMCs or T cells enriched from blood (not recorded which). The receptors here all came from a man aged 35 to 55 who had recovered from COVID-19.

The chain uses TRBV28 and TRBJ1-5; 7 bases are a match to TRBD1. With 6 bases clipped from V and 14 bases from J, the junction kept 7 bases outside the gene matches. CDR3 length: 11 residues. Germline CDR1 and CDR2: MDHEN and SYDVKM. In DNA form, the CDR3 reads TGTGCCAGCAGCGGACAGGCCATAAAGCATTTT. It yields the protein CASSGQAIKHF.

As DNA, the CDR3 is TGTGCCAGCAGCTCACGCTCCCACAGGGAGAGGTTAGGTGGCTACACCTTC. This codes for CASSSRSHRERLGGYTF. The chain carries TRBV7-2 and TRBJ1-2, with D perhaps TRBD1 (6 bases). CDR1 and CDR2 from the germline V gene are SGHTA and FQGNSA. V was cut by 4 bases and J by 7 bases, with 25 bases left in between. The CDR3 covers 17 residues. Full variable domain (outside the CDR3, taken from reference TRBV7-2 and TRBJ1-2): GAGVSQSPSNKVTEKGKDVELRCDPISGHTALYWYRQSLGQGLEFLIYFQGNSAPDKSGLPSDRFSAERTGGSVSTLTIQRTQQEDSAVYLCASSSRSHRERLGGYTFGSGTRLTVV.

The V and J genes are TRBV7-9 and TRBJ1-2, with TRBD1 as a possible D gene (6 bases). Germline CDR1 and CDR2: SEHNR and FQNEAQ (reference sequence). The CDR3 runs 13 residues. V was clipped by 0 bases and J by 8 bases, with 10 bases between them. The CDR3 spells CASSLAQGQGYTF. CDR3 nucleotides: TGTGCCAGCAGCTTAGCGCAGGGACAAGGCTACACCTTC.

The chain has TRBV7-9 and TRBJ1-1, with D possibly being TRBD1 (5 bases). Per the germline V gene, CDR1 is SEHNR and CDR2 is FQNEAQ (reference sequence). This CDR3 contains 13 residues. The V end lost 0 bases, the J end lost 3 bases, and 5 bases lay between the germline ends. The CDR3 reads CASSLAGDTEAFF. In nucleotides, the CDR3 is TGTGCCAGCAGCTTAGCAGGGGACACTGAAGCTTTCTTT.

Points on this clone: The same CDR3 also results from other DNA sequences found in this sample. The chain links TRBV28 to TRBJ1-1, with D hard to call. With 3 bases removed from V and 1 base from J, the gap between germline ends came to 6 bases. In germline, CDR1 is MDHEN, CDR2 SYDVKM. CDR3 size: 13 residues. This chain's CDR3 is CASSLPGNTEAFF. CDR3 in DNA: TGTGCCAGCAGTTTGCCGGGGAACACTGAAGCTTTCTTT.

The chain uses TRBV7-2 and TRBJ1-1; TRBD1 agrees at 9 bases. The germline gives CDR1 SGHTA, CDR2 FQGNSA. V was clipped by 8 bases and J by 4 bases; unmatched bases: 11. The CDR3 contains 15 residues. CDR3 protein: CASQTQGAPSTEAFF. As DNA, the CDR3 is TGTGCCAGCCAGACACAGGGGGCGCCGTCCACTGAAGCTTTCTTT.

CDR3 sequence: CASSTSGSTDTQYF. Written as DNA, the CDR3 is TGTGCCAGCAGCACTAGCGGTAGCACAGATACGCAGTATTTT. The genes are TRBV2 and TRBJ2-3; 8 positions agree with TRBD2. CDR1 SNHLY and CDR2 FYNNEI come from the germline V gene. CDR3 length equals 14 residues. J gave up 0 bases and V 6 bases, and 2 bases lay outside the gene matches. Together with reference TRBV2 and TRBJ2-3, the CDR3 gives the full variable domain: EPEVTQTPSHQVTQMGQEVILRCVPISNHLYFYWYRQILGQKVEFLVSFYNNEISEKSEIFDDQFSVERPDGSNFTLKIRSTKLEDSAMYFCASSTSGSTDTQYFGPGTRLTVL.

The rearrangement uses TRBV2 and TRBJ1-2, with unresolved D. Trimming took off 5 bases at V and 1 base at J, with 5 bases between the two ends. Germline CDR1 is SNHLY and CDR2 is FYNNEI. The CDR3 contains 12 residues. For the CDR3, the DNA is TGTGCCAGCAGTTTCGTTAACTATGGCTACACCTTC. This codes for CASSFVNYGYTF.

The gene calls are TRBV29-1 and TRBJ1-1; weak D call: TRBD1 (6 bases). There are 15 residues in the CDR3. Germline-derived CDR1 and CDR2 are SQVTM and ANQGSEA. V shed 6 bases and J shed 1 base, with 18 bases lying between them. The CDR3 DNA reads TGCAGCGTAGGTGAACAGGGACGAAAGAACACTGAAGCTTTCTTT. Translating gives CSVGEQGRKNTEAFF.

V usage is TRBV2 and J usage is TRBJ1-1; tentatively, D is TRBD1 (5 bases). V lost 8 bases to trimming and J lost 0 bases, with 10 bases between them. The CDR3 is 13 amino acids. Germline CDR1 is SNHLY and CDR2 is FYNNEI. CDR3 amino acids: CASGAGMNTEAFF. The CDR3 DNA follows: TGTGCCAGCGGGGCAGGAATGAACACTGAAGCTTTCTTT.

This clone was seen only once. Germline is not matched at one junction end, which may reflect a read error. The rearrangement links TRBV2 to TRBJ2-6; D ambiguous. CDR3 length: 15 residues. CDR1 and CDR2 (germline): SNHLY, FYNNEI. CDR3 in amino acids: CASTEYELGANVLTF. The DNA for the CDR3 is TGTGCCAGCACTGAATATGAGTTAGGGGCCAACGTCCTGACTTTC.

The chain carries TRBV28 and TRBJ2-5; maybe TRBD2 (6 bases). The germline CDR1 and CDR2 sequences are MDHEN and SYDVKM. The CDR3 has 15 residues. Trimming removed 5 bases at V and 2 bases at J, with 15 bases between. CDR3 residues: CASSRTSAGQETQYF. The CDR3 nucleotides read TGTGCCAGCAGTCGGACTTCGGCGGGACAAGAGACCCAGTACTTC.

The rearrangement uses TRBV5-5 and TRBJ1-6; TRBD1 matches 7 bases. J was trimmed by 3 bases and V by 1 base; bases with no gene match: 4. This CDR3 comprises 16 residues. Germline lookup yields CDR1 SGHKS and CDR2 YYEKEE (reference sequence). The CDR3 coding sequence is TGTGCCAGCAGCTTGACAGGGGCGAGCTATAATTCACCCCTCCACTTT. Amino acids: CASSLTGASYNSPLHF.

The CDR3, as DNA: TGTGCCAGCAGTTTATGGGACAGGGCTCCCTATGGCTACACCTTC. Translation gives CASSLWDRAPYGYTF. The V call is TRBV28, the J call TRBJ1-2; 8 bases are a match to TRBD1. This CDR3 region has 15 residues. After removal of 0 bases from V and 4 bases from J, the junction contained 4 bases not matched to a gene. Per germline, CDR1 MDHEN and CDR2 SYDVKM.

The chain is built from TRBV5-1 and TRBJ1-1, with TRBD1 identical over 9 bases. The V gene's germline CDR1 is SGHRS and CDR2 YFSETQ. V shed 0 bases and J 6 bases; nucleotides not matched to a gene: 9. There are 16 residues in the CDR3. CDR3 amino acids: CASSLGAGQGLSEAFF. CDR3 nucleotide sequence: TGCGCCAGCAGCTTGGGAGCGGGACAGGGTTTGTCTGAAGCTTTCTTT.

V usage is TRBV15 and J usage is TRBJ1-2; 9 nucleotides align to TRBD1. The CDR3 extends over 15 amino acids. After removal of 3 bases from V and 4 bases from J, the junction contained 6 bases not matched to a gene. The germline V gene has CDR1 LNHNV and CDR2 YYDKDF (reference sequence). As DNA, the CDR3 is TGTGCCACCAGCAGGCCGGGACAGGGAACCTATGGCTACACCTTC. As protein: CATSRPGQGTYGYTF.

This clone appeared once. The genes are TRBV6-2 or TRBV6-3 and TRBJ2-1; 10 bases line up with TRBD2. Germline V gives CDR1 MNHEY, CDR2 SVGEGT. V trimming: 2 bases; J trimming: 2 bases; junction bases outside the gene matches: 0. The CDR3 covers 15 residues. The CDR3 spells CASSYTSGAYNEQFF. The DNA for the CDR3 is TGTGCCAGCAGTTACACTAGCGGGGCCTACAATGAGCAGTTCTTC.

This rearrangement joins TRBV5-4 to TRBJ1-2; TRBD1 might be the D (5 bases). V was clipped by 0 bases and J by 4 bases, with 19 bases between them. This CDR3 is 17 amino acids long. In germline, CDR1 is SGHNT, CDR2 YYREEE (reference sequence). For the CDR3, the DNA is TGTGCCAGCAGCTTGGGTCAGGGTGGAGGGGTTGGCTATGGCTACACCTTC. This encodes CASSLGQGGGVGYGYTF.

The CDR3: CASSGTGLNEKLFF. The CDR3 DNA sequence: TGTGCCAGCAGTGGGACAGGACTTAATGAAAAACTGTTTTTT. The rearrangement links TRBV5-6 to TRBJ1-4, with 8 bases lining up with TRBD1. CDR1 and CDR2 (germline): SGHDT, YYEEEE. Trimming removed 5 bases from V and 4 bases from J; junction bases left unmatched: 4. The CDR3 runs 14 residues.

The chain joins TRBV19 to TRBJ1-1; 8 nucleotides agree with TRBD1. Per germline, CDR1 LNHDA and CDR2 SQIVND (reference sequence). V lost 1 base, J lost 0 bases, and 1 base stayed unmatched. This CDR3 contains 15 residues. DNA for the CDR3: TGTGCCAGTAGTATAGGGACAGGGCTGAACACTGAAGCTTTCTTT. Residues: CASSIGTGLNTEAFF.

This clone has more than one count but fewer than ten. This chain joins TRBV11-2 and TRBJ1-1, with TRBD1 matching over 8 bases. This CDR3 region has 16 residues. Germline loops: CDR1 SGHAT, CDR2 FQNNGV. Trimming took 7 bases from V and 0 from J; bases not matched to a gene: 10. CDR3: CASTPGQGPMNTEAFF. CDR3 sequence (DNA): TGTGCCAGCACCCCCGGACAGGGCCCCATGAACACTGAAGCTTTCTTT.

This clone was detected once. The sample contains more than one DNA sequence encoding this CDR3. V and J are TRBV12-3 or TRBV12-4 and TRBJ1-2; no firm D call. The CDR3 contains 12 residues. Trimming cost V 2 bases and J 5 bases, with 6 bases left between them. The CDR3 is CASSLTGYGYTF. Here the CDR3 DNA reads TGTGCCAGCAGTTTAACGGGATATGGCTACACCTTC.

V is TRBV5-1 and J is TRBJ2-1; no firm D call. The CDR3 is 15 amino acids. Germline V gene lookup returns CDR1 SGHRS and CDR2 YFSETQ. V lost 0 bases, J lost 0 bases, and 7 bases lay in between. CDR3 sequence (DNA): TGCGCCAGCAGCTTGGGCACGAGCTCCTACAATGAGCAGTTCTTC. Amino acid sequence: CASSLGTSSYNEQFF. Full variable domain (remainder filled in from reference TRBV5-1 and TRBJ2-1): KAGVTQTPRYLIKTRGQQVTLSCSPISGHRSVSWYQQTPGQGLQFLFEYFSETQRNKGNFPGRFSGRQFSNSRSEMNVSTLELGDSALYLCASSLGTSSYNEQFFGPGTRLTVL.

This chain links TRBV5-6 with TRBJ2-1, with TRBD2 identical over 8 bases. This CDR3 comprises 17 residues. The germline CDR1 and CDR2 sequences are SGHDT and YYEEEE. The V segment lost 0 bases and the J segment 5 bases; nucleotides outside the gene matches: 10. The CDR3 coding sequence is TGTGCCAGCAGCTTGGATCTTGGACTAGCTGAAAACAATGAGCAGTTCTTC. This sequence encodes CASSLDLGLAENNEQFF.

This clone appeared a single time. The genes are TRBV10-1 and TRBJ1-3; D not resolved. Germline V CDR1 and CDR2: WNHNN, SYGVQD (reference sequence). V was pared by 1 base and J by 0 bases, with 10 bases between. This CDR3 is 16 amino acids long. CDR3 sequence: CASSEWYGISGNTIYF. In DNA, the CDR3 is TGCGCCAGCAGTGAGTGGTACGGTATCTCTGGAAACACCATATATTTT.

The genes are TRBV7-2 and TRBJ2-5, with TRBD1 as a possible D gene (6 bases). The CDR3 contains 14 residues. The germline V gene encodes CDR1 SGHTA and CDR2 FQGNSA. Trimming pared 5 bases from V and 5 bases from J, leaving 15 bases between. The CDR3 nucleotides are TGTGCCAGCAGCCCATGGGGGCAGGGGGAGACCCAGTACTTC. Translating it yields CASSPWGQGETQYF.

The chain has TRBV10-3 and TRBJ1-1; unclear D gene. The CDR3 is 15 amino acids. Deletions cut 4 bases from V and 1 base from J, with 13 bases between. Looked up from germline, CDR1 is ENHRY and CDR2 is SYGVKD. The CDR3: CAISGDRSQNTEAFF. CDR3 nucleotide sequence: TGTGCCATCAGTGGAGATAGGAGCCAGAACACTGAAGCTTTCTTT.

This chain joins TRBV3-1 (or the pseudogene TRBV3-2) and TRBJ1-5; 7 positions match TRBD1. Germline lookup yields CDR1 LGHDT and CDR2 YNNKEL (reference sequence). This CDR3 is built from 17 residues. The trim removed 4 bases at V and 2 bases at J, leaving 11 bases unmatched. CDR3 loop: CASSRGQNIEGNQPQHF. Written as DNA, the CDR3 is TGTGCCAGCAGCCGGGGACAGAATATAGAAGGCAATCAGCCCCAGCATTTT.